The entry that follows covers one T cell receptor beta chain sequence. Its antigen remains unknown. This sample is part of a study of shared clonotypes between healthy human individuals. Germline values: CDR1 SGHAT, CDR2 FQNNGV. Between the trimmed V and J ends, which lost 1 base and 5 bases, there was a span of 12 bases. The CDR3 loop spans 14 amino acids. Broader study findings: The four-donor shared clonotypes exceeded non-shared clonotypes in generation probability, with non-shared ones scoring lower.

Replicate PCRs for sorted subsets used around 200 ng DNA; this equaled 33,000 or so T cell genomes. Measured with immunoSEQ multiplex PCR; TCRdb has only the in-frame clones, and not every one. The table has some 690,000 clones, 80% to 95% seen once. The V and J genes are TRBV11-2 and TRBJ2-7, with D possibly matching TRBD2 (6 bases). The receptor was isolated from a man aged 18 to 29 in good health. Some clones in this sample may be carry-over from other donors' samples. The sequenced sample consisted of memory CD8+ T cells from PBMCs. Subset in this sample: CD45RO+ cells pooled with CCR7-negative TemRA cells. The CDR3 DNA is TGTGCCAGCAGCTTAGCGGGAGCCGTCCACGAGCAGTACTTC. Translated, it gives CASSLAGAVHEQYF.